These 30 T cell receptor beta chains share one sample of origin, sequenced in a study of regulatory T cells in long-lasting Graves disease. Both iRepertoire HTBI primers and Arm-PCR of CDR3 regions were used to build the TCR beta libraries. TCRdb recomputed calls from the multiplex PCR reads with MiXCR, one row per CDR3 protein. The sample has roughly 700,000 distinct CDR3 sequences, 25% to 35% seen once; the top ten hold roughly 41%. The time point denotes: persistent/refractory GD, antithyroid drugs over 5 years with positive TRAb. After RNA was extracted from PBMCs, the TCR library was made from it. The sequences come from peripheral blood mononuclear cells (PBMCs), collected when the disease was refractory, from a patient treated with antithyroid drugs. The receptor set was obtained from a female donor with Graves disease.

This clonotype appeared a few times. CDR3 region: CSARGRVPGQPNTEAFF. The CDR3 region has the DNA TGCAGTGCTAGAGGCCGGGTACCGGGACAACCGAACACTGAAGCTTTCTTT. The rearrangement joins TRBV20-1 to TRBJ1-1; D may be TRBD1 (6 bases). Germline CDR1 reads DFQATT; CDR2 reads SNEGSKA (reference sequence). Trimming shortened V by 1 base and J by 1 base, and 19 bases separated the two germline ends. The CDR3 is 17 residues long.

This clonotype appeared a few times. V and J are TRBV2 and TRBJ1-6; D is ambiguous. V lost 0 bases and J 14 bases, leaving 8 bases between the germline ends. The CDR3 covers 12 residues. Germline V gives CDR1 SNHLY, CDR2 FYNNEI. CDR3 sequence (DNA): TGTGCCAGCAGTGAAGCGGCAGTCGCCCTCCACTTT. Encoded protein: CASSEAAVALHF.

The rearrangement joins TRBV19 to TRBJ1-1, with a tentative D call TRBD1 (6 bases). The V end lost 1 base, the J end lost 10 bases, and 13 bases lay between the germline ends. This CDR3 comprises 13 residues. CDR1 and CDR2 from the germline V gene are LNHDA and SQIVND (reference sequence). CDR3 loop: CASSIGTAHGAFF. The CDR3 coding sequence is TGTGCCAGTAGTATAGGGACAGCTCACGGAGCTTTCTTT.

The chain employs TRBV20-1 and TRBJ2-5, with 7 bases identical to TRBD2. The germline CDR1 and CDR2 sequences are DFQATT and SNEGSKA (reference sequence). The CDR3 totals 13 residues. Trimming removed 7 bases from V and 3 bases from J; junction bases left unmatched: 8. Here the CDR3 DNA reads TGCAGTGGAGGCGGGGGTCTGGAAGAGACCCAGTACTTC. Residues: CSGGGGLEETQYF.

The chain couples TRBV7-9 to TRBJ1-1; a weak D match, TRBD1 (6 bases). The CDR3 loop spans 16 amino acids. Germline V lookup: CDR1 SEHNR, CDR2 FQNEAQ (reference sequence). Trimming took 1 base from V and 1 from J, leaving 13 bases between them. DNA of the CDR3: TGTGCCAGCAGCTTAGTGGGGGGCAGAGGGAACACTGAAGCTTTCTTT. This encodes CASSLVGGRGNTEAFF.

The CDR3 spells CASSQDVSRHYNSPLHF. The CDR3, as DNA: TGTGCCAGCAGCCAAGATGTCAGCCGACACTATAATTCACCCCTCCACTTT. The chain links TRBV3-1 to TRBJ1-6; unclear D gene. The CDR3 extends over 17 amino acids. Trimming left V 0 bases short and J 3 bases short, with 12 bases between. Germline V CDR1 and CDR2: LGHDT, YNNKEL (reference sequence).

Here the CDR3 DNA reads TGTGCCAGCGAGGGGCCTTCAAACACCGGGGAGCTGTTTTTT. As protein: CASEGPSNTGELFF. The chain recombines TRBV2 with TRBJ2-2; D possibly matches TRBD1 or TRBD2 (5 bases each). The germline V gene has CDR1 SNHLY and CDR2 FYNNEI. The CDR3 is 14 amino acids. Trimming left V 8 bases short and J 2 bases short, with 12 bases between.

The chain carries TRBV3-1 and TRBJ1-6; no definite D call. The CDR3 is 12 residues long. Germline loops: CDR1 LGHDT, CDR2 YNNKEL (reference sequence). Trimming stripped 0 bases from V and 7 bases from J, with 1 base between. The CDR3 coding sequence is TGTGCCAGCAGCCAAGAAAATTCACCCCTCCACTTT. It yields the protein CASSQENSPLHF.

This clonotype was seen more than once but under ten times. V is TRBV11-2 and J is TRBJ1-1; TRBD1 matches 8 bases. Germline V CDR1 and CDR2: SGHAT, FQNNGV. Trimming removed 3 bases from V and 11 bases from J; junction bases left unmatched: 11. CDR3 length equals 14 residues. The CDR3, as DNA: TGTGCCAGCAGCTTCTCCGGGACAGGTCTTTACGCTTTCTTT. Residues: CASSFSGTGLYAFF.

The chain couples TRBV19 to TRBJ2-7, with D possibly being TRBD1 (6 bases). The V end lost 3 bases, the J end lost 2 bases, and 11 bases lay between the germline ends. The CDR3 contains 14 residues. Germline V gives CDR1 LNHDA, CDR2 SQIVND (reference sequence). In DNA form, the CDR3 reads TGTGCCAGTAGTATTCAGGGGATGACCTACGAGCAGTACTTC. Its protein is CASSIQGMTYEQYF.

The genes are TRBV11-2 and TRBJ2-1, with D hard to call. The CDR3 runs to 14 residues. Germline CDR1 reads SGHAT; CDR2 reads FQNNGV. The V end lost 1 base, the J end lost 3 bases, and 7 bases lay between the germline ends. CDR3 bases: TGTGCCAGCAGCTTAGCGGGCCGCTACAATGAGCAGTTCTTC. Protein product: CASSLAGRYNEQFF.

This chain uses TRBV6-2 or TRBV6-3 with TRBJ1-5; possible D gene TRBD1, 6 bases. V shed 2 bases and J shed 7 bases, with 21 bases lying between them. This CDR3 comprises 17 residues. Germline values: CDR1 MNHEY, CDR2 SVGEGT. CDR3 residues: CASSYRPVRRGGQPQHF. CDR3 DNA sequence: TGTGCCAGCAGTTACCGCCCCGTCCGCAGGGGCGGACAGCCCCAGCATTTT.

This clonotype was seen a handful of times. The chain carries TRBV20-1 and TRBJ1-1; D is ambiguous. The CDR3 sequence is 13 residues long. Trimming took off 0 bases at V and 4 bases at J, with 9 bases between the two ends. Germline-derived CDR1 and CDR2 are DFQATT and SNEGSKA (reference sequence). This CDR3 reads CSARDLGGTEAFF. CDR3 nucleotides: TGCAGTGCTAGAGATCTGGGTGGCACTGAAGCTTTCTTT.

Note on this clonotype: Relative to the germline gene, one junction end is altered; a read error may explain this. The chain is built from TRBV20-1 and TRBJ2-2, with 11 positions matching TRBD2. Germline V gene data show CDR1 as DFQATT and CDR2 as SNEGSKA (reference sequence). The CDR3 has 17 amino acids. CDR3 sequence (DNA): TGCAGTGCTAGAGGAGTTAGCGGGAGGGCCGACACCGGGGAGCTGGTTTTT. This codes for CSARGVSGRADTGELVF.

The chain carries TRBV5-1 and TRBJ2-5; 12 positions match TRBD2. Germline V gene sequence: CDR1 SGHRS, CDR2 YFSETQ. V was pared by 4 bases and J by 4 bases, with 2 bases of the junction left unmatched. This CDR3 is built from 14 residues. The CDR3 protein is CASSKGLAGETQYF. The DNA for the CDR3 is TGCGCCAGCAGCAAGGGACTAGCGGGAGAGACCCAGTACTTC.

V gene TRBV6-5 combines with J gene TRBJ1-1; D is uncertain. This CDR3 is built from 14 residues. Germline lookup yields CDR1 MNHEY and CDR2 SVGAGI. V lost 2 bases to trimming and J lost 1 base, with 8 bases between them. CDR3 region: CASSYPGKNTEAFF. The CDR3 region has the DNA TGTGCCAGCAGTTACCCGGGAAAGAACACTGAAGCTTTCTTT.

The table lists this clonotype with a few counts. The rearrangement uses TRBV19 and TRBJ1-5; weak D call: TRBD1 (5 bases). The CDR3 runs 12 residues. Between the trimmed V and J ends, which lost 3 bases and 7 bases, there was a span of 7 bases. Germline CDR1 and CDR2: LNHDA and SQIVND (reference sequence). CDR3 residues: CASSIRGQPQHF. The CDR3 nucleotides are TGTGCCAGTAGTATTCGGGGCCAGCCCCAGCATTTT.

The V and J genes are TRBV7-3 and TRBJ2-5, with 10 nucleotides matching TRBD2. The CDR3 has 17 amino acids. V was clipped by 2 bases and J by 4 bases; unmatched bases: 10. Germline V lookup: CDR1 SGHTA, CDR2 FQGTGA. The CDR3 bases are TGTGCCAGCAGCTTAGGGGCTAGCGGGAGTTCAAGAGAGACCCAGTACTTC. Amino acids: CASSLGASGSSRETQYF. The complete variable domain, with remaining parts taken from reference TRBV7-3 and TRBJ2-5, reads GAGVSQTPSNKVTEKGKYVELRCDPISGHTALYWYRQSLGQGPEFLIYFQGTGAADDSGLPNDRFFAVRPEGSVSTLKIQRTERGDSAVYLCASSLGASGSSRETQYFGPGTRLLVL.

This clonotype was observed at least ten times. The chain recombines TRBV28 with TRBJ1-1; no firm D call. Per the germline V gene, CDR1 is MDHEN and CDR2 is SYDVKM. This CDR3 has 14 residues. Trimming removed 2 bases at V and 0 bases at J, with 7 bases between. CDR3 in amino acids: CASSLRVLNTEAFF. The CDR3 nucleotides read TGTGCCAGCAGTTTAAGGGTTCTGAACACTGAAGCTTTCTTT.

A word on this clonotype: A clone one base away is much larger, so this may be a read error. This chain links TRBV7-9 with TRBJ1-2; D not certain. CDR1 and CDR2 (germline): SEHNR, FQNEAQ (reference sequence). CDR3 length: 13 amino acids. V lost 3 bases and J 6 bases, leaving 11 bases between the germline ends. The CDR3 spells CASSLKDQNGYTF. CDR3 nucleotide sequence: TGTGCCAGCAGCTTGAAGGACCAGAATGGCTACACCTTC.

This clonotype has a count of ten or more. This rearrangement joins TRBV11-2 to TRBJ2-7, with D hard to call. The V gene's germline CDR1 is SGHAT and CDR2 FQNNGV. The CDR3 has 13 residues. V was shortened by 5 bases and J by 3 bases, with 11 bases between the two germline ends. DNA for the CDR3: TGTGCCAGCAGCGCCCCCTCTAGCTACGAGCAGTACTTC. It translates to CASSAPSSYEQYF.

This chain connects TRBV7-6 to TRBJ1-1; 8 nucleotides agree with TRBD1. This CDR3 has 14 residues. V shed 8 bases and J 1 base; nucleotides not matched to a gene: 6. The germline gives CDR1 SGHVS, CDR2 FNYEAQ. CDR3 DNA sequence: TGTGCCAGCGGGGCAGGGGGCTCGAACACTGAAGCTTTCTTT. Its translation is CASGAGGSNTEAFF.

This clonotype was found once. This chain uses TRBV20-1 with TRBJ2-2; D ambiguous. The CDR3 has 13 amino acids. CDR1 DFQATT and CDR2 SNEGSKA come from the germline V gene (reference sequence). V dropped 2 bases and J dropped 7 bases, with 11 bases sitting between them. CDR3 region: CSARITGGGELFF. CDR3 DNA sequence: TGCAGTGCTAGAATCACGGGTGGCGGGGAGCTGTTTTTT.

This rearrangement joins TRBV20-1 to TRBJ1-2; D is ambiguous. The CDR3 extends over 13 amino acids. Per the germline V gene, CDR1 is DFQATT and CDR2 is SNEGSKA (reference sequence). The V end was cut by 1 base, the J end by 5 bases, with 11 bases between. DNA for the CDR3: TGCAGTGCTAGAGTCCCTTTAGGGTATGGCTACACCTTC. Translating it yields CSARVPLGYGYTF.

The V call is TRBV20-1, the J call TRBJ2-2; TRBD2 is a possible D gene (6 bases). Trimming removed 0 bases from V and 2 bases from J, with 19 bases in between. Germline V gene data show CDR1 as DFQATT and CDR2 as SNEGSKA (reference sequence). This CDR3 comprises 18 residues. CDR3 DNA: TGCAGTGCTAGAGAATCCCCCCTTCGGGACTCTAACACCGGGGAGCTGTTTTTT. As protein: CSARESPLRDSNTGELFF.

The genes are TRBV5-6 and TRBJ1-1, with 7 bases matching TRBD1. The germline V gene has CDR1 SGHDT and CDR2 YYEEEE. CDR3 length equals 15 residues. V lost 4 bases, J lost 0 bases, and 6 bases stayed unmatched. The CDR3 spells CASSMRTGMNTEAFF. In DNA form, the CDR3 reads TGTGCCAGCAGCATGCGGACAGGTATGAACACTGAAGCTTTCTTT.

Here the CDR3 reads CASRSAMNTEAFF. The CDR3 DNA is TGTGCCAGCAGGTCAGCTATGAACACTGAAGCTTTCTTT. V usage is TRBV6-1 and J usage is TRBJ1-1; D gene ambiguous. This CDR3 contains 13 residues. The germline gives CDR1 MNHNS, CDR2 SASEGT. The V gene lost 6 bases and the J gene lost 0 bases, with 8 bases spanning the gap.

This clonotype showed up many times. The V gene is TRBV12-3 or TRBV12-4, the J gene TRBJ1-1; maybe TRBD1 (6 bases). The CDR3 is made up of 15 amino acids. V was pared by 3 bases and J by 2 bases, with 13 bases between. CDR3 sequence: CASSFPRQVNTEAFF. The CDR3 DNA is TGTGCCAGCAGTTTCCCGCGACAGGTAAACACTGAAGCTTTCTTT.

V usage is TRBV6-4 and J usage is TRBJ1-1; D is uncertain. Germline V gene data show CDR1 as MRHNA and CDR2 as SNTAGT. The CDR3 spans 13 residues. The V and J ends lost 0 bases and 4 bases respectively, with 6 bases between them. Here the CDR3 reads CASSDSGSTEAFF. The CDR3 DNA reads TGTGCCAGCAGTGACTCAGGGAGCACTGAAGCTTTCTTT.

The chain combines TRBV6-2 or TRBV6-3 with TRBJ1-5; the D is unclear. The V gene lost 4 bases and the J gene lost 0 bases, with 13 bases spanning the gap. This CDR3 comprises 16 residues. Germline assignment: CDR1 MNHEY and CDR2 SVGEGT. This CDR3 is CASSFPLRNSNQPQHF. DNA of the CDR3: TGTGCCAGCAGTTTCCCCCTACGGAATAGCAATCAGCCCCAGCATTTT.